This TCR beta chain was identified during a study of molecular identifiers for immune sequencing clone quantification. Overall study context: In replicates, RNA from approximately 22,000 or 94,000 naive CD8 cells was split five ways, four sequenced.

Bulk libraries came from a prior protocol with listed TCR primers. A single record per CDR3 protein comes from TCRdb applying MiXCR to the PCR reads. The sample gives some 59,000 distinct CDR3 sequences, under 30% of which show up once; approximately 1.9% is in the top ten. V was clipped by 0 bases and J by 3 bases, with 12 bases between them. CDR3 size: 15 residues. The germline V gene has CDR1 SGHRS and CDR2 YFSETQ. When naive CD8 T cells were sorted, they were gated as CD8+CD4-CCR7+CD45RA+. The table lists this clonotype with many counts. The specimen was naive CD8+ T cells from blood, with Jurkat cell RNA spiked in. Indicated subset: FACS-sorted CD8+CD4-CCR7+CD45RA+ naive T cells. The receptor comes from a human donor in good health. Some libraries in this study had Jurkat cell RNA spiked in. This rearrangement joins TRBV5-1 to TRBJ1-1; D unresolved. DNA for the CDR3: TGCGCCAGCAGCTTGGAACCTAGCGGGGACACTGAAGCTTTCTTT. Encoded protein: CASSLEPSGDTEAFF.